Shown below are 8 T cell receptor beta chains from a single sample sequenced in a study of CD8+ T cells in alopecia areata. cDNA serving as the sequencing template came from extracted, reverse transcribed RNA. Clones were read by immunoSEQ multiplex PCR, and TCRdb kept only the in-frame ones, dropping some. The repertoire consists of approximately 180,000 clones, with 53% occurring once and the leading ten covering 11%. The treatment here: oral pan-JAK inhibitor, 5-10 mg twice daily. This sample comprised CD8+ T cells sorted from blood, obtained at week 24, from a patient treated with tofacitinib. The receptors here all came from a human donor with alopecia areata.

The V call is TRBV23-1, the J call TRBJ2-1, with 9 bases fitting TRBD1. TRBV23-1 is marked as an open reading frame, function uncertain. J was trimmed by 1 base and V by 5 bases; bases with no gene match: 6. CDR3 length: 16 amino acids. Written as DNA, the CDR3 is TGCGCCAGCAGTGGGGGACAGGGCAAATCCTACAATGAGCAGTTCTTC. Its translation is CASSGGQGKSYNEQFF.

This clone was counted between two and nine times. This chain uses TRBV10-1 with TRBJ2-5, with 9 bases fitting TRBD1. The germline V gene encodes CDR1 WNHNN and CDR2 SYGVQD (reference sequence). J lost 2 bases, V lost 3 bases, and 4 bases had no gene match. The length of the CDR3 is 15 residues. This CDR3 is CASSDQDRGQETQYF. The CDR3 nucleotides are TGCGCCAGCAGTGACCAGGACAGGGGACAAGAGACCCAGTACTTC.

This clone was seen more than once but under ten times. This chain uses TRBV27 with TRBJ1-6; no firm D call. Trimming pared 6 bases from V and 10 bases from J, leaving 13 bases between. Germline assignment: CDR1 MNHEY and CDR2 SMNVEV (reference sequence). The length of the CDR3 is 13 residues. This CDR3 reads CASSPTSRSPLHF. The CDR3 nucleotides read TGTGCCAGCAGCCCGACATCACGCTCACCCCTCCACTTT.

The chain joins TRBV9 to TRBJ2-7, with D unclear. CDR3 size: 12 residues. With 0 bases removed from V and 5 bases from J, the gap between germline ends came to 6 bases. CDR1 and CDR2 from the germline V gene are SGDLS and YYNGEE. The CDR3 DNA reads as TGTGCCAGCAGCGTAGGAGAAAACGAGCAGTACTTC. It is translated as CASSVGENEQYF.

Notes on this clone: Other DNA sequences in this sample translate to the same CDR3. V usage is TRBV30 and J usage is TRBJ1-1; D call uncertain. The ends were cut back, 2 bases at V and 3 bases at J, with 4 bases in the middle. Germline loops: CDR1 GTSNPN, CDR2 SVGIG (reference sequence). This CDR3 has 11 amino acids. The CDR3 reads CAWSWDTEAFF. The CDR3 nucleotides read TGTGCCTGGAGTTGGGACACTGAAGCTTTCTTT.

This chain links TRBV19 with TRBJ1-1, with 7 bases identical to TRBD1. The junction had 3 bases not matched to a gene; V was cut back by 10 bases and J by 4 bases. Germline V gene lookup returns CDR1 LNHDA and CDR2 SQIVND (reference sequence). CDR3 length: 11 residues. The CDR3 nucleotides read TGTGCCACCAGACAGGGCACTGAAGCTTTCTTT. It encodes CATRQGTEAFF.

As to this clone: The sample has other DNA sequences that encode this CDR3 too. V usage is TRBV30 and J usage is TRBJ1-2; D gene unclear. Germline lookup yields CDR1 GTSNPN and CDR2 SVGIG (reference sequence). The CDR3 consists of 13 residues. V lost 0 bases and J 2 bases, leaving 7 bases between the germline ends. The CDR3 reads CAWSVTGNYGYTF. As DNA, the CDR3 is TGTGCCTGGAGTGTTACGGGGAACTATGGCTACACCTTC.

V is TRBV7-9 and J is TRBJ2-7; TRBD1 might be the D (6 bases). The V end lost 5 bases, the J end lost 3 bases, and 14 bases lay between the germline ends. This CDR3 is 14 amino acids long. Per germline, CDR1 SEHNR and CDR2 FQNEAQ (reference sequence). The CDR3 DNA follows: TGTGCCAGCAGCCCCAGGGACACTAGCTACGAGCAGTACTTC. It translates to CASSPRDTSYEQYF. The entire variable domain, with the rest obtained from reference TRBV7-9 and TRBJ2-7, is as follows: DTGVSQNPRHKITKRGQNVTFRCDPISEHNRLYWYRQTLGQGPEFLTYFQNEAQLEKSRLLSDRFSAERPKGSFSTLEIQRTEQGDSAMYLCASSPRDTSYEQYFGPGTRLTVT.